The 10 T cell receptor beta chains in this list originate from one sample, sequenced in a study of cytomegalovirus exposure and HLA in healthy donors. The PCR contained 60 Vbeta and 13 Jbeta primers. Method: immunoSEQ multiplex PCR; TCRdb's copy keeps in-frame clones and lacks some. There are fewer than 200,000 clones in the sample; 87% occur only once, and 0.2% to 0.3% lies in the top ten. The source material was PBMCs. Receptors originate from a girl under three years old in good health and CMV-seronegative.

This sequence joins TRBV7-6 and TRBJ2-1; 14 bases line up with TRBD2. CDR1 and CDR2 (germline): SGHVS, FNYEAQ. J was trimmed by 3 bases and V by 5 bases; bases with no gene match: 3. The CDR3 is made up of 16 amino acids. CDR3 nucleotides: TGTGCCAGCAGCGGACTAGCGGGGGGAATCTACAATGAGCAGTTCTTC. It encodes CASSGLAGGIYNEQFF.

This clone has just one count. The chain carries TRBV6-1 and TRBJ1-2, with 7 bases that match TRBD1. With 4 bases clipped from V and 4 bases from J, the junction kept 6 bases outside the gene matches. The germline gives CDR1 MNHNS, CDR2 SASEGT. The CDR3 runs to 14 residues. The CDR3 DNA reads TGTGCCAGCAGTGCCGGGACAGCGGCCTATGGCTACACCTTC. It encodes CASSAGTAAYGYTF.

The J gene is TRBJ1-5, the V gene TRBV5-1, with D unclear. Trimming took off 1 base at V and 6 bases at J, with 8 bases between the two ends. Germline V gives CDR1 SGHRS, CDR2 YFSETQ. The CDR3 covers 13 residues. This CDR3 is CASSLTPGQPQHF. The CDR3 nucleotides are TGCGCCAGCAGCTTGACGCCGGGTCAGCCCCAGCATTTT. The entire variable domain, with the rest obtained from reference TRBV5-1 and TRBJ1-5, is as follows: KAGVTQTPRYLIKTRGQQVTLSCSPISGHRSVSWYQQTPGQGLQFLFEYFSETQRNKGNFPGRFSGRQFSNSRSEMNVSTLELGDSALYLCASSLTPGQPQHFGDGTRLSIL.

The count of this clone is one. The V call is TRBV13, the J call TRBJ2-5; TRBD2 matches 15 bases. The DNA end is more similar to TRBJ2-7, so the J call may be wrong. Germline CDR1 PRHDT, CDR2 FYEKMQ (reference sequence). This CDR3 has 15 amino acids. CDR3 sequence: CASSFGTSGRYEQYF. The CDR3 DNA reads as TGTGCCAGCAGCTTCGGGACTAGCGGGAGGTACGAGCAGTACTTC.

This clone was picked up one time. The genes are TRBV30 and TRBJ2-6; perhaps TRBD2 as D (6 bases). With 1 base removed from V and 2 bases from J, the gap between germline ends came to 21 bases. The CDR3 sequence is 19 residues long. Germline CDR1 is GTSNPN and CDR2 is SVGIG (reference sequence). CDR3 sequence reads: CAWSGASGGFGPGANVLTF. In nucleotides, the CDR3 is TGTGCCTGGAGTGGGGCTTCTGGGGGGTTTGGTCCTGGGGCCAACGTCCTGACTTTC.

This chain joins TRBV29-1 and TRBJ1-1, with D perhaps TRBD1 (5 bases). The CDR3 sequence is 12 residues long. Germline CDR1 reads SQVTM; CDR2 reads ANQGSEA. Trimming pared 4 bases from V and 1 base from J, leaving 7 bases between. The CDR3 sequence: CSVGTRNTEAFF. The DNA for the CDR3 is TGCAGCGTTGGGACACGGAACACTGAAGCTTTCTTT.

This rearrangement joins TRBV15 to TRBJ1-4, with 9 bases that match TRBD1. This CDR3 region has 15 residues. The J segment lost 7 bases and the V segment lost 2 bases, leaving 5 bases of the junction unmatched. Germline V gene sequence: CDR1 LNHNV, CDR2 YYDKDF (reference sequence). DNA of the CDR3: TGTGCCACCAGCAGATACAGGGGGCTTGTTGAAAAACTGTTTTTT. Its protein product is CATSRYRGLVEKLFF.

The chain links TRBV5-1 to TRBJ2-1; TRBD2 aligns across 11 bases. Germline trimming cut 2 bases from V and 0 bases from J; bases unmatched to any gene: 4. The CDR3 is made up of 17 amino acids. Germline V lookup: CDR1 SGHRS, CDR2 YFSETQ. The CDR3 loop reads CASSFPTSGNSYNEQFF. DNA of the CDR3: TGCGCCAGCAGCTTCCCGACTAGCGGGAACTCCTACAATGAGCAGTTCTTC.

This chain joins TRBV29-1 and TRBJ2-3, with TRBD1 matching 11 bases. The CDR3 is 15 residues long. J lost 6 bases, V lost 5 bases, and 10 bases had no gene match. CDR1 and CDR2 (germline): SQVTM, ANQGSEA. CDR3 residues: CSVYSGTGGPDTQYF. CDR3 in DNA: TGCAGCGTTTACTCCGGGACAGGGGGGCCCGATACGCAGTATTTT.

The rearrangement uses TRBV10-3 and TRBJ2-7; 7 bases align to TRBD2. This CDR3 contains 13 residues. V dropped 6 bases and J dropped 3; count of bases not matched to a gene: 5. The germline gives CDR1 ENHRY, CDR2 SYGVKD. The CDR3 DNA is TGTGCCATCAGGGCGGGAGCAAGCTACGAGCAGTACTTC. Residues: CAIRAGASYEQYF.